These 26 T cell receptor beta chains came from one sample sequenced in a study of blood T cell repertoires in COVID-19. Assay used: immunoSEQ multiplex PCR; TCRdb lists only in-frame clones, some missing. The table has around 100,000 clones, about 85% seen once. The sequenced sample was peripheral blood. Source of these receptors: a man aged 50 to 59 with active COVID-19.

This clone showed up just once. The genes are TRBV6-5 and TRBJ1-2; possible D gene TRBD1, 5 bases. The CDR3 extends over 13 amino acids. Per germline, CDR1 MNHEY and CDR2 SVGAGI. Trimming stripped 7 bases from V and 4 bases from J, with 13 bases between. The CDR3 loop reads CASNQGRSYGYTF. The CDR3 nucleotides are TGTGCCAGCAATCAGGGTAGGAGCTATGGCTACACCTTC.

The rearrangement links TRBV7-9 to TRBJ1-1, with TRBD1 as a possible D gene (6 bases). Trimming removed 6 bases at V and 5 bases at J, with 7 bases between. The CDR3 is made up of 11 amino acids. Germline lookup yields CDR1 SEHNR and CDR2 FQNEAQ (reference sequence). The DNA of the CDR3 is TGTGCCAGCAGAAGGGGGACTGAAGCTTTCTTT. It is translated as CASRRGTEAFF.

The V gene is TRBV2, the J gene TRBJ1-1; maybe TRBD1 (6 bases). This CDR3 spans 15 amino acids. V was pared by 7 bases and J by 0 bases, with 15 bases between. CDR1 is SNHLY, CDR2 FYNNEI, per germline. CDR3 protein: CASTNQGHLNTEAFF. For the CDR3, the DNA is TGTGCCAGCACGAATCAGGGACACTTGAACACTGAAGCTTTCTTT.

This chain joins TRBV30 and TRBJ1-2, with 7 positions matching TRBD1. Germline values: CDR1 GTSNPN, CDR2 SVGIG (reference sequence). The V gene end was trimmed by 0 bases and the J gene end by 6 bases; junction bases not matched to a gene: 13. The CDR3 covers 16 residues. The DNA for the CDR3 is TGTGCCTGGAGTGTAAACAGGGGTCTTCAGGGCAATGGCTACACCTTC. It encodes CAWSVNRGLQGNGYTF.

The chain links TRBV5-1 to TRBJ2-1, with D unresolved. The germline CDR1 and CDR2 sequences are SGHRS and YFSETQ. The length of the CDR3 is 14 residues. V gave up 5 bases and J gave up 0 bases, with 9 bases separating them. CDR3 nucleotide sequence: TGCGCCAGCAGTAGTACCGGCTCCTACAATGAGCAGTTCTTC. Its protein is CASSSTGSYNEQFF.

The table lists this clone with a few counts. This chain links TRBV5-1 with TRBJ2-3, with a weak D call TRBD2 (7 bases). V lost 0 bases, J lost 6 bases, and 14 bases lay in between. This CDR3 comprises 15 residues. CDR1 SGHRS and CDR2 YFSETQ come from the germline V gene. DNA for the CDR3: TGCGCCAGCAGCTTGGGTCGGGGGGCGAGGGATACGCAGTATTTT. This encodes CASSLGRGARDTQYF.

V usage is TRBV5-1 and J usage is TRBJ2-5; a possible D gene is TRBD2 (6 bases). Per the germline V gene, CDR1 is SGHRS and CDR2 is YFSETQ. The V end was cut by 4 bases, the J end by 5 bases, with 18 bases between. The CDR3 covers 15 residues. The CDR3 DNA reads TGCGCCAGCAGCCGAGGGACTGGGGTCGGGGAGACCCAGTACTTC. Translation gives CASSRGTGVGETQYF.

The chain uses TRBV11-2 and TRBJ1-1; D not certain. Germline V gene lookup returns CDR1 SGHAT and CDR2 FQNNGV. This CDR3 spans 14 amino acids. V gave up 6 bases and J gave up 0 bases, with 11 bases separating them. The CDR3 DNA is TGTGCCAGCAGATCAAACTCAATGAACACTGAAGCTTTCTTT. Translated, it gives CASRSNSMNTEAFF. Full variable domain (rest looked up from reference TRBV11-2 and TRBJ1-1): EAGVAQSPRYKIIEKRQSVAFWCNPISGHATLYWYQQILGQGPKLLIQFQNNGVVDDSQLPKDRFSAERLKGVDSTLKIQPAKLEDSAVYLCASRSNSMNTEAFFGQGTRLTVV.

The chain recombines TRBV5-6 with TRBJ1-6, with 10 bases matching TRBD1. The CDR3 runs to 16 residues. The J segment lost 3 bases and the V segment lost 4 bases, leaving 4 bases of the junction unmatched. In germline, CDR1 is SGHDT, CDR2 YYEEEE. CDR3 nucleotides: TGTGCCAGCAGCCCCGGGACAGGGGACTATAATTCACCCCTCCACTTT. Translated: CASSPGTGDYNSPLHF.

The chain uses TRBV7-2 and TRBJ1-1; D call uncertain. Trimming shortened V by 5 bases and J by 5 bases, and 12 bases separated the two germline ends. CDR1 and CDR2 from the germline V gene are SGHTA and FQGNSA. This CDR3 region has 13 residues. CDR3 region: CASSLKAGTEAFF. Here the CDR3 DNA reads TGTGCCAGCAGCCTAAAGGCGGGGACTGAAGCTTTCTTT.

V and J are TRBV18 and TRBJ1-5, with D hard to call. This CDR3 spans 15 amino acids. V lost 6 bases to trimming and J lost 0 bases, with 12 bases between them. Germline V gene data show CDR1 as KGHSH and CDR2 as LQKENI. The CDR3 loop reads CASSHGLHSNQPQHF. DNA for the CDR3: TGTGCCAGCTCTCATGGACTCCATAGCAATCAGCCCCAGCATTTT.

This chain uses TRBV7-8 with TRBJ1-1, with 9 bases aligning to TRBD1. Germline trimming cut 5 bases from V and 0 bases from J; bases unmatched to any gene: 4. CDR1 SGHVS and CDR2 FQNEAQ come from the germline V gene. There are 15 residues in the CDR3. The CDR3 nucleotides are TGTGCCAGCAGCCACAGGGGGCCGGTGAACACTGAAGCTTTCTTT. Translated, it gives CASSHRGPVNTEAFF.

The rearrangement joins TRBV5-6 to TRBJ1-5; D is possibly TRBD1 (5 bases). Germline lookup yields CDR1 SGHDT and CDR2 YYEEEE. Trimming took 5 bases from V and 1 from J, leaving 10 bases between them. This CDR3 contains 14 residues. The CDR3 bases are TGTGCCAGCAGATATGGGGCGAGCAATCAGCCCCAGCATTTT. Its translation is CASRYGASNQPQHF.

The chain links TRBV18 to TRBJ1-3, with D unresolved. The CDR3 has 16 residues. V shed 2 bases and J shed 0 bases, with 11 bases lying between them. Germline V gene lookup returns CDR1 KGHSH and CDR2 LQKENI. The CDR3 region is CASSPSTARSGNTIYF. The CDR3 DNA follows: TGTGCCAGCTCACCATCAACAGCCCGCTCTGGAAACACCATATATTTT.

The V call is TRBV29-1, the J call TRBJ1-3, with 7 bases lining up with TRBD1. Germline CDR1 reads SQVTM; CDR2 reads ANQGSEA. After removal of 4 bases from V and 1 base from J, the junction contained 10 bases not matched to a gene. The CDR3 is 16 residues long. The CDR3 region is CSVALRTGSSGNTIYF. The CDR3 DNA sequence: TGCAGCGTTGCCCTTAGGACAGGATCATCTGGAAACACCATATATTTT.

This sequence joins TRBV7-3 and TRBJ2-2; TRBD1 might be the D (5 bases). V gave up 5 bases and J gave up 1 base, with 8 bases separating them. From germline, CDR1 is SGHTA and CDR2 FQGTGA. The CDR3 loop spans 14 amino acids. The CDR3 sequence is CASSPDRNTGELFF. Written as DNA, the CDR3 is TGTGCCAGCAGCCCAGACAGGAACACCGGGGAGCTGTTTTTT.

The gene calls are TRBV7-9 and TRBJ2-4; 10 bases fit TRBD2. CDR3 length: 17 amino acids. Germline lookup yields CDR1 SEHNR and CDR2 FQNEAQ (reference sequence). Trimming cost V 4 bases and J 0 bases; bases outside gene matches: 6. The CDR3 protein is CASSSALAGIAKNIQYF. The CDR3 DNA sequence: TGTGCCAGCAGCTCCGCACTAGCGGGGATAGCCAAAAACATTCAGTACTTC. Looking up the rest from reference TRBV7-9 and TRBJ2-4 gives the full variable domain: DTGVSQNPRHKITKRGQNVTFRCDPISEHNRLYWYRQTLGQGPEFLTYFQNEAQLEKSRLLSDRFSAERPKGSFSTLEIQRTEQGDSAMYLCASSSALAGIAKNIQYFGAGTRLSVL.

J is TRBJ2-7 and V is TRBV6-6; the D is unclear. V lost 2 bases, J lost 2 bases, and 7 bases lay in between. Per germline, CDR1 MNHNY and CDR2 SVGAGI (reference sequence). This CDR3 is 13 amino acids long. The CDR3 bases are TGTGCCAGCAGTTACCCCACAACCTACGAGCAGTACTTC. It specifies CASSYPTTYEQYF.

J is TRBJ2-3 and V is TRBV12-3 or TRBV12-4, with 9 nucleotides matching TRBD1. V gave up 6 bases and J gave up 10 bases; unmatched junction bases: 8. CDR3 size: 13 residues. The CDR3 region is CASRGTGSESQYF. CDR3 DNA: TGTGCCAGCAGAGGGACAGGGTCCGAATCGCAGTATTTT.

The chain combines TRBV27 with TRBJ1-5; 10 bases agree with TRBD1. V shed 4 bases, J shed 9 bases, and the junction held 6 bases outside the gene matches. The length of the CDR3 is 14 residues. CDR1 and CDR2 (germline): MNHEY, SMNVEV (reference sequence). Written as DNA, the CDR3 is TGTGCCAGCAGTTCAACCTGGACAGGGGGGCCCCAGCATTTT. It translates to CASSSTWTGGPQHF.

The V and J genes are TRBV9 and TRBJ2-7; 8 bases fit TRBD2. The CDR3 loop spans 15 amino acids. The V and J ends lost 0 bases and 7 bases, in that order; junction bases with no gene match: 9. Germline CDR1 is SGDLS and CDR2 is YYNGEE. CDR3 sequence reads: CASSVETSGVWEQYF. The CDR3 DNA sequence: TGTGCCAGCAGCGTAGAAACTAGCGGTGTCTGGGAGCAGTACTTC.

CDR3 nucleotides: TGCGCCAGCAGCCAAGAGGGGGGACAGGGGAATGAAAAACTGTTTTTT. Translating gives CASSQEGGQGNEKLFF. The chain carries TRBV4-1 and TRBJ1-4, with TRBD1 matching 10 bases. After removal of 0 bases from V and 5 bases from J, the junction contained 3 bases not matched to a gene. From germline, CDR1 is MGHRA and CDR2 YSYEKL. The CDR3 spans 16 residues.

The genes are TRBV30 and TRBJ2-2; D call uncertain. The CDR3 totals 16 residues. The germline V and J ends were trimmed by 2 bases and 6 bases, with 19 bases remaining between them. The germline V gene has CDR1 GTSNPN and CDR2 SVGIG (reference sequence). CDR3: CAWSIDVVRRAGELFF. As DNA, the CDR3 is TGTGCCTGGAGTATCGACGTTGTTAGGAGAGCCGGGGAGCTGTTTTTT.

The chain uses TRBV7-9 and TRBJ1-2; perhaps TRBD1 as D (5 bases). Germline CDR1 SEHNR, CDR2 FQNEAQ (reference sequence). V was clipped by 4 bases and J by 8 bases, with 23 bases between them. The CDR3 is 16 amino acids. In DNA form, the CDR3 reads TGTGCCAGCAGCTCGTTAAAGGGCAGGGCGGACGACGGCTACACCTTC. This sequence encodes CASSSLKGRADDGYTF.

The chain links TRBV12-5 to TRBJ2-3, with D tentatively TRBD1 (6 bases). Trimming left V 6 bases short and J 6 bases short, with 25 bases between. CDR3 size: 17 residues. Germline V gene sequence: CDR1 LGHNT, CDR2 FRNRAP. CDR3 coding DNA: TGTGCTAGTGGGGCAGGGACACAGGGCTACACCGGGGATACGCAGTATTTT. Translating it yields CASGAGTQGYTGDTQYF.

V usage is TRBV24-1 and J usage is TRBJ2-3; D unresolved. Germline CDR1 KGHDR, CDR2 SFDVKD. Trimming stripped 4 bases from V and 9 bases from J, with 10 bases between. The CDR3 runs to 12 residues. In DNA form, the CDR3 reads TGTGCCACCAGTGAGAATCACTTGACGCAGTATTTT. Encoded protein: CATSENHLTQYF.